The 10 T cell receptor beta chains listed next were all sequenced from one sample in a study of blood T cells in healthy people across ages. The authors ran a second PCR of about 7 to 12 cycles using a sample-barcoded 5' primer and a J-beta primer mix. TCRdb analysed the 5' RACE reads with MiXCR anew, one entry per CDR3 protein. This table has around 780,000 distinct CDR3 sequences, 56% appearing once. The material sequenced was blood. The receptors derive from a man between 35 and 55 years old in good health.

The J gene is TRBJ2-1, the V gene TRBV12-1; the D call in the table, TRBD1, was not verified against the DNA. TRBV12-1 is a recognized pseudogene. The CDR3 totals 13 residues. In nucleotides, the CDR3 is TGTGCCAGCAGCTTGGGACAGCCTAATGAGCAGTTCTTC. Its protein product is CASSLGQPNEQFF.

This clonotype was counted only a few times. The V and J genes are TRBV12-3 or TRBV12-4 and TRBJ2-5; the D gene is possibly TRBD2 (6 bases). The CDR3 is 15 amino acids. Trimming removed 5 bases from V and 3 bases from J, with 16 bases in between. CDR3 sequence: CASSHPGLKKETQYF. In nucleotides, the CDR3 is TGTGCCAGCAGTCATCCCGGACTAAAGAAAGAGACCCAGTACTTC.

The chain couples TRBV3-1 to TRBJ2-1, with unresolved D. Germline CDR1 reads LGHDT; CDR2 reads YNNKEL (reference sequence). The CDR3 length is 14 residues. V was pared by 0 bases and J by 3 bases, with 6 bases between. CDR3 amino acids: CASSQDGSYNEQFF. CDR3 DNA: TGTGCCAGCAGCCAAGATGGCAGCTACAATGAGCAGTTCTTC.

CDR3: CASSFTRDTEKLFF. The CDR3 coding sequence is TGTGCCAGCAGTTTCACCCGGGACACAGAAAAACTGTTTTTT. This chain joins TRBV12-3 or TRBV12-4 and TRBJ1-4; the D gene is possibly TRBD1 (6 bases). Trimming pared 3 bases from V and 8 bases from J, leaving 13 bases between. This CDR3 has 14 residues.

J is TRBJ2-5 and V is TRBV5-1, with 9 bases matching TRBD1. Germline V gene sequence: CDR1 SGHRS, CDR2 YFSETQ. The CDR3 loop spans 16 amino acids. The ends lost 2 bases at V and 2 bases at J; junction bases unmatched: 7. The CDR3 spells CASSFRGQGKQETQYF. The CDR3 DNA reads TGCGCCAGCAGCTTTAGGGGACAGGGCAAACAAGAGACCCAGTACTTC.

V is TRBV3-1 and J is TRBJ2-1; 10 bases are shared with TRBD2. Germline assignment: CDR1 LGHDT and CDR2 YNNKEL (reference sequence). J was trimmed by 8 bases and V by 7 bases; bases with no gene match: 8. The CDR3 spans 14 residues. DNA for the CDR3: TGTGCCAGCACCCAGCGGGGGGGCCTAGATGAGCAGTTCTTC. This gives the protein CASTQRGGLDEQFF.

This clonotype showed up just a few times. The gene calls are TRBV27 and TRBJ2-3; no clear D. Germline CDR1 and CDR2: MNHEY and SMNVEV (reference sequence). This CDR3 contains 12 residues. Trimming pared 8 bases from V and 0 bases from J, leaving 6 bases between. The CDR3 DNA sequence: TGTGCCAGCCGTTGGAGCACAGATACGCAGTATTTT. This translates into CASRWSTDTQYF.

V usage is TRBV21-1 and J usage is TRBJ2-7; TRBD2 reflects the table's D call only, with no check against the DNA. TRBV21-1 is a documented pseudogene. The CDR3 covers 16 residues. The chain's CDR3 is CASSKRLAGGRYEQYF. As DNA, the CDR3 is TGTGCCAGCAGCAAGAGACTAGCGGGAGGAAGATACGAGCAGTACTTC.

The chain combines TRBV5-1 with TRBJ2-1, with 16 bases identical to TRBD2. Germline assignment: CDR1 SGHRS and CDR2 YFSETQ. This CDR3 is 20 amino acids long. V gave up 4 bases and J gave up 8 bases; unmatched junction bases: 18. The chain's CDR3 is CASSQRSGLAGGPRFDEQFF. CDR3 nucleotides: TGCGCCAGCAGCCAGCGGTCGGGACTAGCGGGAGGGCCCCGGTTTGATGAGCAGTTCTTC.

This clonotype appeared a few times. The rearrangement joins TRBV29-1 to TRBJ2-1; D uncertain. The ends were cut back, 0 bases at V and 2 bases at J, with 11 bases in the middle. CDR1 is SQVTM, CDR2 ANQGSEA, per germline. The CDR3 is 15 amino acids. Here the CDR3 DNA reads TGCAGCGTTGAAGACATAGCCTCCCCCTACAATGAGCAGTTCTTC. Its protein product is CSVEDIASPYNEQFF.